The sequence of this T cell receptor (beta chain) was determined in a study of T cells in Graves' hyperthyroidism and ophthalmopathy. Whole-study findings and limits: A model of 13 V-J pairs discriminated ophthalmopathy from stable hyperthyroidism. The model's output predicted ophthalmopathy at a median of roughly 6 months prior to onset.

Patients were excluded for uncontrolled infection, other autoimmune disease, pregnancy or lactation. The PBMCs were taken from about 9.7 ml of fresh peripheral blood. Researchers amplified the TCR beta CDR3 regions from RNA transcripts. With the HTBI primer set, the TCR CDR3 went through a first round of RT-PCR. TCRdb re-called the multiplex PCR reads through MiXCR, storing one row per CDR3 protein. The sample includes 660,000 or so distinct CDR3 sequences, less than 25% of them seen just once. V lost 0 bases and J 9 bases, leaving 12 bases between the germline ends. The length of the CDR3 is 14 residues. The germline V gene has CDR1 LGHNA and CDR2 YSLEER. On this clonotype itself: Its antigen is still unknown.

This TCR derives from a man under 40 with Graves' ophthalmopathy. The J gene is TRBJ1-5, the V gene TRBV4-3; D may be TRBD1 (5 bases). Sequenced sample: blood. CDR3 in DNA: TGCGCCAGCAGCCAAGATGAGGGTGGGGGGCCCCAGCATTTT. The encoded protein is CASSQDEGGGPQHF.